This T cell receptor (beta chain) was captured in a study of OX40 agonist ivuxolimab in advanced cancers. Study-wide background: The dose-escalation cohort was around 83% male, with a mean age of 60 years, ranging about 20 to 79. Patients with prior anti-PD-1, anti-PD-L1 or anti-CTLA-4 therapy were eligible; approximately 40% had some. Study observations and caveats: CD8+ T cells averaged more expanded clones than CD4+.

Clones were sequenced by immunoSEQ multiplex PCR, and TCRdb holds only the in-frame ones, with some missing. The repertoire has tens of thousands of clones, 90% to 95% of them found once; the top ten carry over 0.35%. The length of the CDR3 is 13 residues. Germline V gene sequence: CDR1 MDHEN, CDR2 SYDVKM. On this clone: The antigen is undetermined.

The sequence was collected from an adult with an advanced solid tumor such as melanoma, head and neck, liver or kidney cancer. The sample here was CD4+ or CD8+ T cells sorted from blood, taken in a trial of the OX40 agonist ivuxolimab. The rearrangement uses TRBV28 and TRBJ1-3; D may be TRBD1 (5 bases). Here the CDR3 reads CAGGGTSGNTIYF. The CDR3 DNA is TGTGCAGGCGGCGGGACCTCTGGAAACACCATATATTTT.